The 28 T cell receptor beta chains listed next were all sequenced from one sample in a study of T cell responses to AZD1222 COVID-19 vaccine. The table came from immunoSEQ multiplex PCR; TCRdb's copy has only in-frame clones and leaves some out. The data show more than 140,000 clones, with 90% to 95% seen just once and about 5% held by the top ten. Material: peripheral blood, obtained on day 0 of AZD1222 vaccination. Receptors originate from an adult in good health.

The chain joins TRBV3-1 (or the pseudogene TRBV3-2) to TRBJ1-5; D ambiguous. Trimming removed 1 base from V and 9 bases from J, with 13 bases in between. The CDR3 is 14 amino acids. CDR1 and CDR2 (germline): LGHDT, YNNKEL (reference sequence). CDR3 sequence (DNA): TGTGCCAGCAGCCAAGCCACCACCATAGGGCCCCAGCATTTT. Protein product: CASSQATTIGPQHF.

This sequence joins TRBV7-9 and TRBJ2-7; 13 bases map to TRBD2. The V segment lost 4 bases and the J segment 2 bases; nucleotides outside the gene matches: 8. The CDR3 runs to 17 residues. CDR1 and CDR2 from the germline V gene are SEHNR and FQNEAQ (reference sequence). CDR3 nucleotide sequence: TGTGCCAGCAGCTCGTTTACCGGGACTAGCGGGGCCTACGAGCAGTACTTC. Translating gives CASSSFTGTSGAYEQYF. Together with reference TRBV7-9 and TRBJ2-7, the CDR3 gives the full variable domain: DTGVSQNPRHKITKRGQNVTFRCDPISEHNRLYWYRQTLGQGPEFLTYFQNEAQLEKSRLLSDRFSAERPKGSFSTLEIQRTEQGDSAMYLCASSSFTGTSGAYEQYFGPGTRLTVT.

The J gene is TRBJ2-2, the V gene TRBV19, with 11 bases identical to TRBD2. The ends lost 5 bases at V and 4 bases at J; junction bases unmatched: 3. Germline loops: CDR1 LNHDA, CDR2 SQIVND (reference sequence). The CDR3 consists of 15 residues. Written as DNA, the CDR3 is TGTGCCAGTAGTCTAGCGGGAGGTGTCACCGGGGAGCTGTTTTTT. Protein: CASSLAGGVTGELFF.

CDR3 loop: CASSRPGTGMNTEAFF. The CDR3 nucleotides are TGTGCCAGCAGCCGTCCCGGGACAGGGATGAACACTGAAGCTTTCTTT. The rearrangement joins TRBV9 to TRBJ1-1, with 9 nucleotides matching TRBD1. Per the germline V gene, CDR1 is SGDLS and CDR2 is YYNGEE. This CDR3 has 16 residues. V lost 4 bases, J lost 0 bases, and 7 bases stayed unmatched.

This clone appeared once. The gene calls are TRBV7-2 and TRBJ2-1; TRBD1 matches at 7 bases. Germline lookup yields CDR1 SGHTA and CDR2 FQGNSA. The V segment lost 1 base and the J segment 8 bases; nucleotides outside the gene matches: 2. This CDR3 region has 13 residues. CDR3 nucleotides: TGTGCCAGCAGCTTAGGACAGGGTGATGAGCAGTTCTTC. Encoded protein: CASSLGQGDEQFF.

This clone has a single count. The V gene is TRBV28, the J gene TRBJ2-3, with 14 bases aligning to TRBD2. The CDR3 spans 15 residues. Looked up from germline, CDR1 is MDHEN and CDR2 is SYDVKM. With 8 bases clipped from V and 3 bases from J, the junction kept 4 bases outside the gene matches. The CDR3 sequence: CASATSGRGTDTQYF. The CDR3 DNA reads as TGTGCCAGCGCGACTAGCGGGAGGGGAACAGATACGCAGTATTTT. Full variable domain (outside the CDR3, taken from reference TRBV28 and TRBJ2-3): DVKVTQSSRYLVKRTGEKVFLECVQDMDHENMFWYRQDPGLGLRLIYFSYDVKMKEKGDIPEGYSVSREKKERFSLILESASTNQTSMYLCASATSGRGTDTQYFGPGTRLTVL.

The V and J genes are TRBV7-2 and TRBJ2-2, with D unclear. Looked up from germline, CDR1 is SGHTA and CDR2 is FQGNSA. This CDR3 is 16 amino acids long. V dropped 2 bases and J dropped 4 bases, with 14 bases sitting between them. The CDR3 protein is CASSLPLLTITGELFF. CDR3 in DNA: TGTGCCAGCAGCTTACCCTTATTGACAATCACCGGGGAGCTGTTTTTT.

The chain combines TRBV6-9 with TRBJ1-4; D possibly corresponds to TRBD1 (5 bases). Germline values: CDR1 MNHGY, CDR2 SVAAGI. With 2 bases removed from V and 7 bases from J, the gap between germline ends came to 20 bases. This CDR3 spans 17 amino acids. CDR3 region: CASSYTGGPHGGEKLFF. The CDR3, as DNA: TGTGCCAGCAGTTATACCGGGGGTCCCCACGGAGGTGAAAAACTGTTTTTT.

The J gene is TRBJ1-5, the V gene TRBV5-6; D is unclear. Trimming stripped 1 base from V and 1 base from J, with 3 bases between. The CDR3 has 13 residues. From germline, CDR1 is SGHDT and CDR2 YYEEEE. The CDR3 reads CASSLRSNQPQHF. The CDR3 nucleotides are TGTGCCAGCAGCTTGCGGAGCAATCAGCCCCAGCATTTT.

The chain links TRBV18 to TRBJ1-3, with D unclear. Germline lookup yields CDR1 KGHSH and CDR2 LQKENI. This CDR3 comprises 14 residues. Trimming shortened V by 3 bases and J by 0 bases, and 6 bases separated the two germline ends. The DNA for the CDR3 is TGTGCCAGCTCACCGAATTACTCTGGAAACACCATATATTTT. This translates into CASSPNYSGNTIYF.

The CDR3 spells CASSVNRNGQPQHF. CDR3 coding DNA: TGTGCCAGCAGCGTTAACAGGAATGGTCAGCCCCAGCATTTT. The rearrangement links TRBV2 to TRBJ1-5; TRBD1 might be the D (5 bases). The germline gives CDR1 SNHLY, CDR2 FYNNEI. Deletions cut 6 bases from V and 6 bases from J, with 15 bases between. The CDR3 is 14 residues long.

The rearrangement uses TRBV19 and TRBJ1-3; D gene uncertain. Trimming took off 6 bases at V and 9 bases at J, with 15 bases between the two ends. CDR3 length: 13 residues. In germline, CDR1 is LNHDA, CDR2 SQIVND (reference sequence). CDR3 bases: TGTGCCAGTAGAAATGTCCCGGGGAGCACCATATATTTT. Residues: CASRNVPGSTIYF.

The chain recombines TRBV7-2 with TRBJ2-7; TRBD2 agrees at 7 bases. The CDR3 contains 14 residues. Trimming cost V 5 bases and J 0 bases; bases outside gene matches: 4. Germline V gives CDR1 SGHTA, CDR2 FQGNSA. Written as DNA, the CDR3 is TGTGCCAGCAGCCGGGACTACGGCTCCTACGAGCAGTACTTC. Protein product: CASSRDYGSYEQYF.

V is TRBV7-6 and J is TRBJ2-6, with 8 bases matching TRBD2. Germline V gene sequence: CDR1 SGHVS, CDR2 FNYEAQ. This CDR3 has 16 residues. After removal of 4 bases from V and 4 bases from J, the junction contained 6 bases not matched to a gene. This CDR3 is CASSSDSGTGANVLTF. The CDR3 DNA follows: TGTGCCAGCAGCTCCGATAGCGGGACCGGGGCCAACGTCCTGACTTTC.

The chain employs TRBV19 and TRBJ1-6; D unclear. Per germline, CDR1 LNHDA and CDR2 SQIVND (reference sequence). Trimming took off 7 bases at V and 1 base at J, with 11 bases between the two ends. The CDR3 is 15 amino acids. The CDR3 region is CASKWTGSYNSPLHF. CDR3 nucleotide sequence: TGTGCCAGTAAATGGACGGGATCCTATAATTCACCCCTCCACTTT.

The chain uses TRBV7-2 and TRBJ2-5; either TRBD1 or TRBD2 may fit D (5 bases each). The V end was cut by 5 bases, the J end by 12 bases, with 13 bases between. This CDR3 contains 11 residues. Germline V gene sequence: CDR1 SGHTA, CDR2 FQGNSA. CDR3: CASSIRDVKYF. CDR3 coding DNA: TGTGCCAGCAGCATCCGGGACGTCAAGTACTTC.

The J gene is TRBJ2-5, the V gene TRBV18; 11 bases map to TRBD2. Germline values: CDR1 KGHSH, CDR2 LQKENI. V shed 5 bases, J shed 1 base, and the junction held 6 bases outside the gene matches. The length of the CDR3 is 16 residues. CDR3 in amino acids: CASSSYSGRAQETQYF. DNA of the CDR3: TGTGCCAGCTCATCGTATAGCGGGAGGGCCCAAGAGACCCAGTACTTC. The variable domain in full, with the rest retrieved from reference TRBV18 and TRBJ2-5, is NAGVMQNPRHLVRRRGQEARLRCSPMKGHSHVYWYRQLPEEGLKFMVYLQKENIIDESGMPKERFSAEFPKEGPSILRIQQVVRGDSAAYFCASSSYSGRAQETQYFGPGTRLLVL.

The chain links TRBV9 to TRBJ2-1, with D perhaps TRBD1 (5 bases). Germline V gene sequence: CDR1 SGDLS, CDR2 YYNGEE. V dropped 7 bases and J dropped 7 bases, with 15 bases sitting between them. This CDR3 has 13 amino acids. The CDR3 DNA reads as TGTGCCAGCTCAGGGTCGGTGTCGAATGAGCAGTTCTTC. It encodes CASSGSVSNEQFF.

This chain connects TRBV6-2 or TRBV6-3 to TRBJ1-5; TRBD1 agrees at 8 bases. Germline CDR1 MNHEY, CDR2 SVGEGT. Trimming cost V 2 bases and J 0 bases; bases outside gene matches: 12. The CDR3 totals 19 residues. The CDR3 nucleotides read TGTGCCAGCAGTTACGCGCGGGTGACAGGGGCTTATAGCAATCAGCCCCAGCATTTT. Protein: CASSYARVTGAYSNQPQHF.

This chain connects TRBV4-2 to TRBJ2-3; D possibly corresponds to TRBD2 (6 bases). The V gene's germline CDR1 is LGHNA and CDR2 YNFKEQ. V was clipped by 3 bases and J by 1 base, with 20 bases between them. This CDR3 spans 18 amino acids. This CDR3 is CASSHPLRTNRGTDTQYF. CDR3 nucleotide sequence: TGTGCCAGCAGCCACCCACTAAGGACTAATCGTGGCACAGATACGCAGTATTTT.

This clone was found once. The chain links TRBV5-4 to TRBJ1-1, with a tentative D call TRBD1 (6 bases). CDR3 length: 15 amino acids. V was pared by 4 bases and J by 0 bases, with 13 bases between. Germline V gives CDR1 SGHNT, CDR2 YYREEE (reference sequence). DNA for the CDR3: TGTGCCAGCAGCCGGTCGGACAGATTGAACACTGAAGCTTTCTTT. Protein: CASSRSDRLNTEAFF.

The CDR3 DNA is TGTGCCAGCAGCCCCGGGGGGCTAGCGGGAGGTGGAGAGACCCAGTACTTC. Its protein product is CASSPGGLAGGGETQYF. The chain employs TRBV9 and TRBJ2-5, with 11 nucleotides matching TRBD2. Germline CDR1 SGDLS, CDR2 YYNGEE. Losses at the gene ends were 4 bases for V and 4 bases for J; bases not matched to a gene: 12. The CDR3 contains 17 residues.

The J gene is TRBJ2-3, the V gene TRBV7-9; 11 nucleotides agree with TRBD2. The germline CDR1 and CDR2 sequences are SEHNR and FQNEAQ (reference sequence). This CDR3 is built from 17 residues. V was clipped by 5 bases and J by 3 bases; unmatched bases: 10. CDR3 bases: TGTGCCAGCAGCCCCCCCCACTGGACTAGCGGGACAGATACGCAGTATTTT. Protein sequence: CASSPPHWTSGTDTQYF.

The V gene is TRBV28, the J gene TRBJ1-2; 9 bases fit TRBD1. The germline V gene has CDR1 MDHEN and CDR2 SYDVKM. The trim removed 4 bases at V and 2 bases at J, leaving 5 bases unmatched. The CDR3 totals 15 residues. In DNA form, the CDR3 reads TGTGCCAGCAGTTCAACCGGGACAGGGAACTATGGCTACACCTTC. It is translated as CASSSTGTGNYGYTF.

The chain links TRBV6-2 or TRBV6-3 to TRBJ1-6, with 7 bases aligning to TRBD1. This CDR3 region has 14 residues. The junction had 1 base not matched to a gene; V was cut back by 4 bases and J by 4 bases. Germline values: CDR1 MNHEY, CDR2 SVGEGT. CDR3 residues: CASSLGQYNSPLHF. CDR3 DNA sequence: TGTGCCAGCAGTTTGGGACAGTATAATTCACCCCTCCACTTT.

The chain couples TRBV19 to TRBJ2-3; D assignment may be TRBD1 or TRBD2 (5 bases each). The CDR3 runs 15 residues. V was clipped by 8 bases and J by 0 bases, with 15 bases between them. Germline values: CDR1 LNHDA, CDR2 SQIVND (reference sequence). The CDR3 nucleotides read TGTGCCAGTCAGGACCGGGGCCCTAGCACAGATACGCAGTATTTT. It translates to CASQDRGPSTDTQYF.

J is TRBJ2-4 and V is TRBV19, with D perhaps TRBD1 (5 bases). This CDR3 contains 12 residues. V was trimmed by 7 bases and J by 16 bases, leaving 20 bases between them. Germline V gene sequence: CDR1 LNHDA, CDR2 SQIVND (reference sequence). CDR3 DNA sequence: TGTGCCAGTACCTCGACAGTGGACGTGACATACTTC. Its translation: CASTSTVDVTYF.

The rearrangement links TRBV28 to TRBJ1-2, with 7 bases lining up with TRBD1. Germline V gene sequence: CDR1 MDHEN, CDR2 SYDVKM. This CDR3 is 15 amino acids long. Losses at the gene ends were 4 bases for V and 6 bases for J; bases not matched to a gene: 11. DNA for the CDR3: TGTGCCAGCAGTTACGATACAAGGGGGCTGAATGGCTACACCTTC. Translation gives CASSYDTRGLNGYTF.